The sequence of this T cell receptor beta chain was determined in a study of CD8+ T cells in alopecia areata. Study context: Administration of oral tofacitinib to treated patients was at 5 to 10 mg twice daily.

This clone was seen just once. What it binds is not known. The same CDR3 is also encoded by other DNA sequences in this sample. Study outcomes and limitations: The study found higher clonality in lesional than normal scalp, especially in alopecia totalis/universalis.

TCR sequencing used cDNA made by reverse transcription of extracted RNA. Sequencing used immunoSEQ multiplex PCR; TCRdb keeps in-frame clones, though not all of them. This sample has about 180,000 clones; about 63% occur once, and the top ten carry 1.7%. The receptor was derived from a human donor with alopecia areata. The specimen comprised CD4+ T cells sorted from blood, sampled at week 0.

The CDR3 DNA reads TGCGCCAGCAGCTTGGCAGGCCGGCCGACTGAAGCTTTCTTT. This encodes CASSLAGRPTEAFF. The chain has TRBV5-1 and TRBJ1-1; D remains unclear. V was pared by 0 bases and J by 5 bases, with 11 bases between. This CDR3 region has 14 residues. In germline, CDR1 is SGHRS, CDR2 YFSETQ.